These T cell receptor beta chains were read from a single sample in a study of cytotoxic CD8 clonotypes in ibrutinib-treated CLL. Sequencing was performed with immunoSEQ multiplex PCR; in TCRdb, only in-frame clones are kept and a portion is missing. The data show 250,000 to 350,000 clones, 60% to 80% seen once. Specimen: PBMCs, collected at disease progression, from a patient treated with ibrutinib. These receptors were taken from a human donor with chronic lymphocytic leukemia. Both conserved end residues are part of each CDR3. Fields, in order: V gene, D gene, clone size, J gene, CDR3 protein, CDR3 DNA. The D gene is left open where the match is weak. Not every row has a clone size; where given, it reads once, few, many or a size class.

V gene: TRBV27; D gene: -; clone size: few; J gene: TRBJ1-4; CDR3 protein: CASSFAGGNEKLFF; CDR3 DNA: TGTGCCAGCAGTTTTGCGGGCGGTAATGAAAAACTGTTTTTT
V gene: TRBV27; D gene: -; clone size: -; J gene: TRBJ2-7; CDR3 protein: CASSPRSRYEQYF; CDR3 DNA: TGTGCCAGCAGTCCCAGGTCACGATACGAGCAGTACTTC
V gene: TRBV14; D gene: -; clone size: many; J gene: TRBJ2-1; CDR3 protein: CASSFRDTNSYNEQFF; CDR3 DNA: TGTGCCAGCAGCTTCCGGGACACCAACTCCTACAATGAGCAGTTCTTC
V gene: TRBV6-5; D gene: -; clone size: -; J gene: TRBJ1-3; CDR3 protein: CATQDTSGNTIYF; CDR3 DNA: TGTGCCACCCAAGACACCTCTGGAAACACCATATATTTT
V gene: TRBV5-1; D gene: -; clone size: -; J gene: TRBJ1-1; CDR3 protein: CASSQDSQNTEAFF; CDR3 DNA: TGCGCCAGCAGCCAGGACAGTCAAAACACTGAAGCTTTCTTT
V gene: TRBV7-8; D gene: -; clone size: few; J gene: TRBJ2-5; CDR3 protein: CASSDRRETQYF; CDR3 DNA: TGTGCCAGCTCCGACCGACGGGAGACCCAGTACTTC
V gene: TRBV28; D gene: -; clone size: few; J gene: TRBJ2-7; CDR3 protein: CASLSETWYF; CDR3 DNA: TGTGCCAGCCTTAGCGAGACTTGGTACTTC
V gene: TRBV29-1; D gene: TRBD2; clone size: -; J gene: TRBJ2-5; CDR3 protein: CSVETSGRPQETQYF; CDR3 DNA: TGCAGCGTTGAAACTAGCGGGAGGCCACAAGAGACCCAGTACTTC
V gene: TRBV7-6; D gene: TRBD1; clone size: -; J gene: TRBJ2-1; CDR3 protein: CASSSTDRASSYNEQFF; CDR3 DNA: TGTGCCAGCAGCTCCACTGACAGGGCAAGCTCCTACAATGAGCAGTTCTTC
V gene: TRBV7-8; D gene: TRBD2; clone size: -; J gene: TRBJ2-5; CDR3 protein: CASSLAGAGGRETQYF; CDR3 DNA: TGTGCCAGCAGCTTAGCGGGGGCGGGAGGGCGTGAGACCCAGTACTTC
V gene: TRBV7-6; D gene: -; clone size: -; J gene: TRBJ2-7; CDR3 protein: CASSSQPGGSYEQYF; CDR3 DNA: TGTGCCAGCAGCTCCCAGCCCGGGGGCTCCTACGAGCAGTACTTC